Below are 19 T cell receptor beta chains sequenced from a single sample in a study of CD4 T cells in relation to SARS-CoV-2 and coronaviruses. For these receptors, no antigen is known. The data were produced by immunoSEQ multiplex PCR, yet TCRdb's version contains in-frame clones alone and is incomplete. This sample carries about 23,000 clones, 76% of them seen once, and the ten largest clones take approximately 30%. Unexposed donor CD4+ T cells date from 2011-2018, before the COVID-19 pandemic. After around nine days of culture, CD4+ T cells were isolated. Sequencing used CD4+ T cells from PBMCs, cultured in vitro. All receptors come from a human donor in good health.

This clone was recorded only once. This chain joins TRBV30 and TRBJ1-6, with 7 bases matching TRBD1. The CDR3 loop spans 14 amino acids. V shed 0 bases, J shed 8 bases, and the junction held 4 bases outside the gene matches. Per germline, CDR1 GTSNPN and CDR2 SVGIG (reference sequence). The CDR3 sequence is CAWSVRQGDSPLHF. The DNA of the CDR3 is TGTGCCTGGAGTGTACGGCAGGGGGATTCACCCCTCCACTTT.

The rearrangement links TRBV9 to TRBJ2-2; TRBD1 matches at 7 bases. The CDR3 has 14 residues. The ends lost 0 bases at V and 5 bases at J; junction bases unmatched: 1. Germline V gene lookup returns CDR1 SGDLS and CDR2 YYNGEE. CDR3 bases: TGTGCCAGCAGCGTAGAGACAGGGACCGGGGAGCTGTTTTTT. This codes for CASSVETGTGELFF.

The chain uses TRBV19 and TRBJ2-2, with D perhaps given as TRBD1 or TRBD2 (6 bases each). Germline CDR1 is LNHDA and CDR2 is SQIVND (reference sequence). V gave up 10 bases and J gave up 1 base, with 16 bases separating them. The CDR3 runs 15 residues. CDR3 sequence (DNA): TGTGCCACCCAGCGGAGGGGGAAGAACACCGGGGAGCTGTTTTTT. It encodes CATQRRGKNTGELFF.

CDR3 bases: TGTGCCTGGAACGTCATCAGGACTTCCTATGGCTACACCTTC. Its translation: CAWNVIRTSYGYTF. The rearrangement joins TRBV30 to TRBJ1-2; the D is unclear. Germline loops: CDR1 GTSNPN, CDR2 SVGIG (reference sequence). V lost 4 bases and J 4 bases, leaving 16 bases between the germline ends. This CDR3 comprises 14 residues.

The genes are TRBV10-1 and TRBJ2-1; 7 bases align to TRBD2. V was pared by 3 bases and J by 4 bases, with 9 bases of the junction left unmatched. Germline V lookup: CDR1 WNHNN, CDR2 SYGVQD (reference sequence). This CDR3 has 16 amino acids. The CDR3 sequence: CASSESRLAVYNEQFF. The DNA of the CDR3 is TGCGCCAGCAGTGAATCCCGGCTAGCGGTATACAATGAGCAGTTCTTC.

The rearrangement uses TRBV7-7 and TRBJ2-1, with 7 positions matching TRBD2. V trimming: 5 bases; J trimming: 0 bases; junction bases outside the gene matches: 7. Germline CDR1 and CDR2: SSHAT and FNYEAQ (reference sequence). This CDR3 contains 16 residues. The CDR3 DNA reads TGTGCCAGCAGCCAAACTCCGGGAGGCTCCTACAATGAGCAGTTCTTC. This encodes CASSQTPGGSYNEQFF.

The chain uses TRBV24-1 and TRBJ2-5; D perhaps matches TRBD1 (5 bases). Germline CDR1 and CDR2: KGHDR and SFDVKD. The CDR3 totals 15 residues. With 3 bases removed from V and 4 bases from J, the gap between germline ends came to 14 bases. CDR3 protein: CATSDMTGRGETQYF. CDR3 coding DNA: TGTGCCACCAGTGATATGACTGGAAGGGGAGAGACCCAGTACTTC.

The count of this clone is one. The chain links TRBV18 to TRBJ2-7; the match to TRBD2 covers 13 bases. V was clipped by 3 bases and J by 6 bases; unmatched bases: 2. This CDR3 region has 14 residues. Germline values: CDR1 KGHSH, CDR2 LQKENI. The chain's CDR3 is CASSPRTSGSEQYF. For the CDR3, the DNA is TGTGCCAGCTCACCGAGGACTAGCGGGAGCGAGCAGTACTTC.

The V call is TRBV10-3, the J call TRBJ1-2; D perhaps matches TRBD1 (6 bases). V was trimmed by 4 bases and J by 0 bases, leaving 12 bases between them. The CDR3 is made up of 15 amino acids. Germline CDR1 ENHRY, CDR2 SYGVKD. CDR3 sequence reads: CAISGQDATNYGYTF. In DNA form, the CDR3 reads TGTGCCATCAGTGGACAGGATGCGACTAACTATGGCTACACCTTC.

The genes are TRBV28 and TRBJ2-7; D ambiguous. The CDR3 is made up of 12 amino acids. CDR1 and CDR2 (germline): MDHEN, SYDVKM. The ends were cut back, 5 bases at V and 6 bases at J, with 11 bases in the middle. CDR3 coding DNA: TGTGCCAGCAGTCCGCGGTGGGCCGAGCAGTACTTC. The encoded protein is CASSPRWAEQYF.

The chain uses TRBV10-3 and TRBJ1-2; D might be TRBD1 (5 bases). Germline V gene data show CDR1 as ENHRY and CDR2 as SYGVKD. The V end was cut by 4 bases, the J end by 1 base, with 7 bases between. This CDR3 spans 13 amino acids. This CDR3 is CAISGGSNYGYTF. Written as DNA, the CDR3 is TGTGCCATCAGTGGGGGCAGTAACTATGGCTACACCTTC.

V and J are TRBV7-9 and TRBJ2-3, with a possible D match to TRBD1 (6 bases). Deletions cut 11 bases from V and 4 bases from J, with 16 bases between. The germline CDR1 and CDR2 sequences are SEHNR and FQNEAQ (reference sequence). CDR3 length equals 13 residues. Here the CDR3 DNA reads TGTGCCGCGAGCAGGGGCTGGGCAGATACGCAGTATTTT. Encoded protein: CAASRGWADTQYF.

The chain recombines TRBV24-1 with TRBJ1-2; D uncertain. V lost 9 bases to trimming and J lost 4 bases, with 14 bases between them. CDR3 size: 13 residues. The germline CDR1 and CDR2 sequences are KGHDR and SFDVKD. This CDR3 reads CATSEGTSYGYTF. Here the CDR3 DNA reads TGTGCCACCTCCGAGGGTACTTCCTATGGCTACACCTTC.

V usage is TRBV27 and J usage is TRBJ2-7; 8 bases are shared with TRBD1. The CDR3 extends over 15 amino acids. J was trimmed by 2 bases and V by 3 bases; bases with no gene match: 6. The germline gives CDR1 MNHEY, CDR2 SMNVEV (reference sequence). CDR3 sequence: CASSFAGQGTYEQYF. CDR3 DNA sequence: TGTGCCAGCAGTTTCGCCGGACAGGGAACCTACGAGCAGTACTTC.

This clone has just one count. The chain is built from TRBV5-1 and TRBJ2-1, with 10 bases fitting TRBD1. V was clipped by 4 bases and J by 7 bases; unmatched bases: 5. The germline gives CDR1 SGHRS, CDR2 YFSETQ. CDR3 length equals 14 residues. The chain's CDR3 is CASSEPGQGNEQFF. The CDR3 DNA follows: TGCGCCAGCAGCGAGCCGGGACAGGGGAATGAGCAGTTCTTC.

The V and J genes are TRBV27 and TRBJ2-1; the match to TRBD2 covers 8 bases. Per the germline V gene, CDR1 is MNHEY and CDR2 is SMNVEV (reference sequence). This CDR3 is built from 16 residues. The V and J ends lost 8 bases and 0 bases, in that order; junction bases with no gene match: 9. CDR3 DNA sequence: TGTGCCAGCTCGACGAGCGGGAGAAGCTCCTACAATGAGCAGTTCTTC. It encodes CASSTSGRSSYNEQFF.

This sequence joins TRBV14 and TRBJ1-5, with 7 nucleotides matching TRBD1. This CDR3 region has 14 residues. V gave up 4 bases and J gave up 3 bases; unmatched junction bases: 3. CDR1 SGHDN and CDR2 FVKESK come from the germline V gene. CDR3 in amino acids: CASSLTGYNQPQHF. CDR3 sequence (DNA): TGTGCCAGCAGCCTGACAGGGTACAATCAGCCCCAGCATTTT.

The chain joins TRBV18 to TRBJ1-1, with D perhaps TRBD1 (5 bases). CDR1 KGHSH and CDR2 LQKENI come from the germline V gene. The CDR3 has 17 residues. V was cut by 2 bases and J by 2 bases, with 18 bases left in between. CDR3 DNA: TGTGCCAGCTCACCAAGAGGGCAGAGAGGGGCCAACACTGAAGCTTTCTTT. Residues: CASSPRGQRGANTEAFF.

The chain uses TRBV12-5 and TRBJ2-1, with 11 bases that match TRBD2. The V gene end was trimmed by 5 bases and the J gene end by 4 bases; junction bases not matched to a gene: 4. This CDR3 is 15 amino acids long. The germline gives CDR1 LGHNT, CDR2 FRNRAP. CDR3 nucleotide sequence: TGTGCTAGTGGTGCAGGGACTAGCGGTTACAATGAGCAGTTCTTC. This sequence encodes CASGAGTSGYNEQFF.